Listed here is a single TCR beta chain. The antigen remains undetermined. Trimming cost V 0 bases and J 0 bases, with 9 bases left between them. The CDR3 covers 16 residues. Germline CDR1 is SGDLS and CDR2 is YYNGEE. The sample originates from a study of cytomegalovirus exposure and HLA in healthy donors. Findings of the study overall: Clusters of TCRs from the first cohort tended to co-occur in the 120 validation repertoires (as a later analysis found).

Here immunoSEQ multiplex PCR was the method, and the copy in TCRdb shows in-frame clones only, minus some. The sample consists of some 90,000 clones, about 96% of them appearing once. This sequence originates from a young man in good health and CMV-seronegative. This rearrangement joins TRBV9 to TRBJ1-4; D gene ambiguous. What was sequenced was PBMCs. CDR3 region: CASSVGVSPTNEKLFF. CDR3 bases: TGTGCCAGCAGCGTAGGAGTTTCTCCAACTAATGAAAAACTGTTTTTT.